Listed below are T cell receptor beta chains from one sample, sequenced in a study of blood T cells in healthy people across ages. TCRdb passed the 5' RACE reads through MiXCR, listing each CDR3 protein once. There are hundreds of thousands of distinct CDR3 sequences in the sample; approximately 30% occur only once, and less than 20% lies in the top ten. Sequences were obtained from blood. The receptor set was obtained from a woman aged 80 or over in good health. Each CDR3 is given with its conserved first and last residue. The order of the fields is CDR3 protein, CDR3 DNA, V gene, J gene, clone size, D gene. The D gene is left open where the match is weak. Where a row states a size, it is once, few, many or the class of an expanded clone; other rows omit it.

CDR3 protein: CASSLARRDANYGYTF
CDR3 DNA: TGTGCCAGCAGCTTAGCGCGGAGGGATGCTAACTATGGCTACACCTTC
V gene: TRBV7-2
J gene: TRBJ1-2
clone size: many
D gene: -

CDR3 protein: CASAGEAIYGYTF
CDR3 DNA: TGTGCCAGCGCCGGGGAAGCTATCTATGGCTACACCTTC
V gene: TRBV18
J gene: TRBJ1-2
clone size: many
D gene: -

CDR3 protein: CASSLEAGQGTTEAFF
CDR3 DNA: TGTGCCAGCAGCTTAGAGGCGGGACAGGGGACGACTGAAGCTTTCTTT
V gene: TRBV7-8
J gene: TRBJ1-1
clone size: few
D gene: TRBD1

CDR3 protein: CSAGPVTRGGTQYF
CDR3 DNA: TGCAGTGCAGGCCCCGTTACACGGGGGGGGACCCAGTACTTC
V gene: TRBV20-1
J gene: TRBJ2-5
clone size: many
D gene: TRBD2

CDR3 protein: CASSLAQGENTEAFF
CDR3 DNA: TGTGCCAGCAGCTTAGCACAGGGTGAGAACACTGAAGCTTTCTTT
V gene: TRBV7-3
J gene: TRBJ1-1
clone size: many
D gene: -

CDR3 protein: CASSLSRGFAEAFF
CDR3 DNA: TGTGCCAGCAGCCTAAGCAGGGGGTTCGCTGAAGCTTTCTTT
V gene: TRBV7-2
J gene: TRBJ1-1
clone size: few
D gene: TRBD1

CDR3 protein: CASSQTNRGRQPQHF
CDR3 DNA: TGCGCCAGCAGCCAAACAAACAGGGGTCGACAGCCCCAGCATTTT
V gene: TRBV4-1
J gene: TRBJ1-5
clone size: -
D gene: TRBD1

CDR3 protein: CASSFGEFTPLHF
CDR3 DNA: TGTGCCAGCAGTTTTGGTGAATTCACACCCCTCCACTTT
V gene: TRBV12-3/TRBV12-4
J gene: TRBJ1-6
clone size: -
D gene: -

CDR3 protein: CASSLGDPRYGYTF
CDR3 DNA: TGCGCCAGCAGCTTGGGGGACCCTCGTTATGGCTACACCTTC
V gene: TRBV5-1
J gene: TRBJ1-2
clone size: few
D gene: -

CDR3 protein: CASSKPPRAGVGETQYF
CDR3 DNA: TGTGCCAGCAGCAAACCCCCCCGAGCGGGAGTGGGGGAGACCCAGTACTTC
V gene: TRBV21-1
J gene: TRBJ2-5
clone size: -
D gene: -

CDR3 protein: CASSSPTLQETQYF
CDR3 DNA: TGCGCCAGCAGCTCTCCTACCCTCCAAGAGACCCAGTACTTC
V gene: TRBV5-1
J gene: TRBJ2-5
clone size: many
D gene: -

CDR3 protein: CASSPSVRGLAEQFF
CDR3 DNA: TGTGCCAGCAGCCCCTCGGTGCGGGGGCTGGCTGAGCAGTTCTTC
V gene: TRBV11-2
J gene: TRBJ2-1
clone size: -
D gene: -

CDR3 protein: CASSSPSQPGQQYGYTF
CDR3 DNA: TGTGCCAGCAGTTCTCCCTCCCAACCGGGACAGCAATATGGCTACACCTTC
V gene: TRBV27
J gene: TRBJ1-2
clone size: -
D gene: TRBD1

CDR3 protein: CASRSDGAQYYNEQFF
CDR3 DNA: TGTGCCAGCAGATCGGATGGGGCCCAATATTACAATGAGCAGTTCTTC
V gene: TRBV28
J gene: TRBJ2-1
clone size: few
D gene: -

CDR3 protein: CSARGPGRNTGELFF
CDR3 DNA: TGCAGTGCTAGAGGGCCAGGGAGGAACACCGGGGAGCTGTTTTTT
V gene: TRBV20-1
J gene: TRBJ2-2
clone size: -
D gene: -

CDR3 protein: CASSQEGGGRETQYF
CDR3 DNA: TGTGCCAGCAGCCAAGAGGGGGGGGGCCGAGAGACCCAGTACTTC
V gene: TRBV4-2
J gene: TRBJ2-5
clone size: many
D gene: -

CDR3 protein: CASSFLGVTGHYGYTF
CDR3 DNA: TGTGCCAGCAGCTTTCTCGGGGTTACAGGGCACTATGGCTACACCTTC
V gene: TRBV7-2
J gene: TRBJ1-2
clone size: -
D gene: -

CDR3 protein: CASSVDRLNSPLHF
CDR3 DNA: TGTGCCAGCAGCGTAGACAGGCTCAATTCACCCCTCCACTTT
V gene: TRBV9
J gene: TRBJ1-6
clone size: -
D gene: -

CDR3 protein: CASSQDSSPRAFF
CDR3 DNA: TGTGCCAGCAGCCAAGATTCTTCTCCAAGGGCTTTCTTT
V gene: TRBV3-1
J gene: TRBJ1-1
clone size: -
D gene: -

CDR3 protein: CASSQEVRVWETQYF
CDR3 DNA: TGCGCCAGCAGCCAAGAAGTGCGGGTGTGGGAGACCCAGTACTTC
V gene: TRBV4-3
J gene: TRBJ2-5
clone size: -
D gene: -

CDR3 protein: CASSLGQGPYGYTF
CDR3 DNA: TGTGCCAGCAGCTTAGGACAGGGACCGTATGGCTACACCTTC
V gene: TRBV7-2
J gene: TRBJ1-2
clone size: many
D gene: TRBD1

CDR3 protein: CASKMDSPNYGYTF
CDR3 DNA: TGTGCCAGCAAGATGGACAGCCCTAACTATGGCTACACCTTC
V gene: TRBV28
J gene: TRBJ1-2
clone size: -
D gene: -

CDR3 protein: CASSAGPGRTQETQYF
CDR3 DNA: TGTGCCAGCAGCGCGGGGCCGGGACGCACCCAAGAGACCCAGTACTTC
V gene: TRBV7-2
J gene: TRBJ2-5
clone size: -
D gene: -

CDR3 protein: CASSPRDRGGYTF
CDR3 DNA: TGTGCCAGCAGCCCCCGGGACAGGGGTGGCTACACCTTC
V gene: TRBV7-2
J gene: TRBJ1-2
clone size: many
D gene: TRBD1

CDR3 protein: CASTPRQGVNTEAFF
CDR3 DNA: TGCGCCAGCACCCCTCGACAGGGGGTGAACACTGAAGCTTTCTTT
V gene: TRBV5-1
J gene: TRBJ1-1
clone size: -
D gene: TRBD1

CDR3 protein: CSARGQGQNTEAFF
CDR3 DNA: TGCAGTGCGCGGGGACAGGGCCAGAACACTGAAGCTTTCTTT
V gene: TRBV20-1
J gene: TRBJ1-1
clone size: -
D gene: TRBD1

CDR3 protein: CASSPQRAGAGDTQYF
CDR3 DNA: TGTGCCAGCAGTCCCCAGCGGGCAGGGGCAGGAGATACGCAGTATTTT
V gene: TRBV6-1
J gene: TRBJ2-3
clone size: many
D gene: -

CDR3 protein: CASSTRTGDLEAFF
CDR3 DNA: TGTGCCAGCAGCACCCGGACAGGAGACCTTGAAGCTTTCTTT
V gene: TRBV7-2
J gene: TRBJ1-1
clone size: few
D gene: TRBD1

CDR3 protein: CASRDQTLDTQYF
CDR3 DNA: TGTGCCAGCCGGGACCAAACCTTAGATACGCAGTATTTT
V gene: TRBV27
J gene: TRBJ2-3
clone size: -
D gene: -

CDR3 protein: CASSQDSASSYEQYF
CDR3 DNA: TGCGCCAGCAGCCAAGATTCGGCCAGCTCCTACGAGCAGTACTTC
V gene: TRBV4-3
J gene: TRBJ2-7
clone size: -
D gene: -

CDR3 protein: CSAQGQGGSYNEQFF
CDR3 DNA: TGCAGTGCCCAGGGACAGGGGGGCTCCTACAATGAGCAGTTCTTC
V gene: TRBV20-1
J gene: TRBJ2-1
clone size: many
D gene: TRBD1

CDR3 protein: CSARGQGDNEQFF
CDR3 DNA: TGCAGTGCTAGAGGACAGGGTGACAATGAGCAGTTCTTC
V gene: TRBV20-1
J gene: TRBJ2-1
clone size: many
D gene: TRBD1

CDR3 protein: CASSEPSTDTQYF
CDR3 DNA: TGTGCCAGCAGTGAACCCTCCACAGATACGCAGTATTTT
V gene: TRBV25-1
J gene: TRBJ2-3
clone size: few
D gene: -

CDR3 protein: CAWRALAGGPDTQYF
CDR3 DNA: TGTGCCTGGAGAGCCCTAGCGGGGGGCCCAGATACGCAGTATTTT
V gene: TRBV30
J gene: TRBJ2-3
clone size: -
D gene: TRBD2

CDR3 protein: CASSFATGLGNNEQFF
CDR3 DNA: TGCGCCAGCAGCTTTGCGACAGGGTTAGGCAACAATGAGCAGTTCTTC
V gene: TRBV5-1
J gene: TRBJ2-1
clone size: many
D gene: TRBD1

CDR3 protein: CSARGPRQGTNYGYTF
CDR3 DNA: TGCAGTGCTAGAGGTCCACGACAGGGAACTAACTATGGCTACACCTTC
V gene: TRBV20-1
J gene: TRBJ1-2
clone size: many
D gene: TRBD1

CDR3 protein: CASSQQMNTEAFF
CDR3 DNA: TGTGCCAGCAGCCAACAGATGAACACTGAAGCTTTCTTT
V gene: TRBV4-2
J gene: TRBJ1-1
clone size: many
D gene: -

CDR3 protein: CASSQGLAGSDTQYF
CDR3 DNA: TGCGCCAGCAGCCAAGGCCTAGCGGGGTCAGATACGCAGTATTTT
V gene: TRBV5-1
J gene: TRBJ2-3
clone size: -
D gene: TRBD2

CDR3 protein: CASSFRRAAEAFF
CDR3 DNA: TGTGCCAGCAGCTTCCGTCGGGCCGCTGAAGCTTTCTTT
V gene: TRBV7-8
J gene: TRBJ1-1
clone size: few
D gene: -

CDR3 protein: CASSPRSRDYEQYF
CDR3 DNA: TGTGCCAGCTCACCACGGAGCAGAGACTACGAGCAGTACTTC
V gene: TRBV18
J gene: TRBJ2-7
clone size: many
D gene: -

CDR3 protein: CASSLYRTGRLSYEQYF
CDR3 DNA: TGTGCCAGCAGCTTGTACCGGACAGGCAGGCTATCCTACGAGCAGTACTTC
V gene: TRBV7-2
J gene: TRBJ2-7
clone size: -
D gene: TRBD1

CDR3 protein: CASSVAGGATNEKLFF
CDR3 DNA: TGTGCCAGCAGCGTAGCTGGGGGGGCAACTAATGAAAAACTGTTTTTT
V gene: TRBV9
J gene: TRBJ1-4
clone size: many
D gene: -

CDR3 protein: CASSQAPGPYEQYF
CDR3 DNA: TGTGCCAGCAGCCAAGCTCCAGGCCCCTACGAGCAGTACTTC
V gene: TRBV3-1
J gene: TRBJ2-7
clone size: many
D gene: -

CDR3 protein: CASSIGGGGNTEAFF
CDR3 DNA: TGTGCCAGCAGCATAGGGGGGGGCGGAAACACTGAAGCTTTCTTT
V gene: TRBV7-9
J gene: TRBJ1-1
clone size: -
D gene: -

CDR3 protein: CSAPGQGNYGYTF
CDR3 DNA: TGCAGTGCTCCGGGACAGGGAAACTATGGCTACACCTTC
V gene: TRBV20-1
J gene: TRBJ1-2
clone size: many
D gene: TRBD1

CDR3 protein: CASSLQRTDTQYF
CDR3 DNA: TGTGCCAGCAGCCTCCAACGCACAGATACGCAGTATTTT
V gene: TRBV7-2
J gene: TRBJ2-3
clone size: many
D gene: -

CDR3 protein: CASSSQTGRDTEAFF
CDR3 DNA: TGTGCCAGCAGCTCTCAAACAGGGAGGGACACTGAAGCTTTCTTT
V gene: TRBV4-2
J gene: TRBJ1-1
clone size: -
D gene: -

CDR3 protein: CASSLNRELSTQYF
CDR3 DNA: TGTGCCAGCAGCCTAAACAGGGAGCTCAGTACGCAGTATTTT
V gene: TRBV7-8
J gene: TRBJ2-3
clone size: -
D gene: -

CDR3 protein: CASSSSLDRERWPQHF
CDR3 DNA: TGTGCCAGCAGCTCCTCCCTCGACCGGGAACGATGGCCCCAGCATTTT
V gene: TRBV7-9
J gene: TRBJ1-5
clone size: -
D gene: -

CDR3 protein: CAWLNPGTGDNQPQHF
CDR3 DNA: TGTGCCTGGTTAAACCCCGGGACAGGTGATAATCAGCCCCAGCATTTT
V gene: TRBV30
J gene: TRBJ1-5
clone size: once
D gene: TRBD1

CDR3 protein: CASSADRVGSPLHF
CDR3 DNA: TGCGCCAGCAGCGCGGACAGGGTAGGTTCACCCCTCCACTTT
V gene: TRBV5-1
J gene: TRBJ1-6
clone size: -
D gene: TRBD1

CDR3 protein: CATSRDPATSARYEQYF
CDR3 DNA: TGTGCCACCAGCAGAGATCCTGCGACTAGCGCCCGCTACGAGCAGTACTTC
V gene: TRBV15
J gene: TRBJ2-7
clone size: once
D gene: TRBD2

CDR3 protein: CASSSLRTGQGSDTQYF
CDR3 DNA: TGTGCCAGCAGCTCCCTTCGTACGGGACAGGGCAGCGATACGCAGTATTTT
V gene: TRBV7-8
J gene: TRBJ2-3
clone size: many
D gene: TRBD1